A selection of T cell receptor beta chains follows, all from one sample in a study of blood T cell repertoires in COVID-19. Profiling relied on immunoSEQ multiplex PCR, and the TCRdb table lists in-frame clones only, not all of them. Among about 160,000 clones, approximately 88% were seen once, and the ten largest hold 8% to 9.5%. The material sequenced was peripheral blood. The receptors come from a woman older than 75 with active or convalescent COVID-19. CDR3s include the opening cysteine and the closing phenylalanine or tryptophan. The order of the fields is CDR3 DNA, CDR3 protein, J gene, V gene, D gene, clone size. D genes are given only for firm matches. Part of the rows lack a size; the others show once, few, many or a class for expanded clones.

CDR3nt: TGTGCCATCAGTGAGTCTGGCCTAGCGACCGATACGCAGTATTTT; CDR3aa: CAISESGLATDTQYF; j_gene: TRBJ2-3; v_gene: TRBV10-3; d_gene: NA; abundance: NA
CDR3nt: TGTGCCATCAGTGACAGGATGGGTGAGGCTTTCTTT; CDR3aa: CAISDRMGEAFF; j_gene: TRBJ1-1; v_gene: TRBV10-3; d_gene: NA; abundance: NA
CDR3nt: TGTGCTAGCAGCTTAGAGACAGGGAGGCGCAATCAGCCCCAGCATTTT; CDR3aa: CASSLETGRRNQPQHF; j_gene: TRBJ1-5; v_gene: TRBV7-7; d_gene: TRBD1; abundance: NA
CDR3nt: TGTGCCAGCCTCAAGGGACAGGGTCGGGGGGGCAATCAGCCCCAGCATTTT; CDR3aa: CASLKGQGRGGNQPQHF; j_gene: TRBJ1-5; v_gene: TRBV2; d_gene: TRBD1; abundance: NA
CDR3nt: TGTGCCAGCTCACCGCTCGGACAGGCCACTGAAGCTTTCTTT; CDR3aa: CASSPLGQATEAFF; j_gene: TRBJ1-1; v_gene: TRBV18; d_gene: TRBD1; abundance: NA
CDR3nt: TGTGCCAGCAGCCCAGGCAGGGGGTACACTGAAGCTTTCTTT; CDR3aa: CASSPGRGYTEAFF; j_gene: TRBJ1-1; v_gene: TRBV7-8; d_gene: TRBD1; abundance: few
CDR3nt: TGCGCCAGCAGCCAAGAAGCCCAGGCCCACTACGAGCAGTACTTC; CDR3aa: CASSQEAQAHYEQYF; j_gene: TRBJ2-7; v_gene: TRBV4-1; d_gene: NA; abundance: many
CDR3nt: TGTGCCAGCAGCTTCGACACTGAAGCTTTCTTT; CDR3aa: CASSFDTEAFF; j_gene: TRBJ1-1; v_gene: TRBV11-2; d_gene: NA; abundance: NA
CDR3nt: TGTGCCAGCAGTGAGGGGGCCGCCAAAGAGACCCAGTACTTC; CDR3aa: CASSEGAAKETQYF; j_gene: TRBJ2-5; v_gene: TRBV2; d_gene: NA; abundance: NA
CDR3nt: TGCGCCAGCAGCCAAGGGCGGCAGGGCACTGAAGCTTTCTTT; CDR3aa: CASSQGRQGTEAFF; j_gene: TRBJ1-1; v_gene: TRBV4-3; d_gene: NA; abundance: NA
CDR3nt: TGCGCCAGCAGCCAAGATAGGATGATGGGGCGGCAAGAGACCCAGTACTTC; CDR3aa: CASSQDRMMGRQETQYF; j_gene: TRBJ2-5; v_gene: TRBV4-3; d_gene: NA; abundance: NA
CDR3nt: TGTGCCAGCAGCTACGGGACAGCTAATGAAAAACTGTTTTTT; CDR3aa: CASSYGTANEKLFF; j_gene: TRBJ1-4; v_gene: TRBV7-9; d_gene: TRBD1; abundance: NA
CDR3nt: TGTGCCAGCAGTGGGGGACAACAAACAGATACGCAGTATTTT; CDR3aa: CASSGGQQTDTQYF; j_gene: TRBJ2-3; v_gene: TRBV2; d_gene: NA; abundance: NA
CDR3nt: TGTGCCAGCAGTCAGGGGGTATCTTCACCCCTCCACTTT; CDR3aa: CASSQGVSSPLHF; j_gene: TRBJ1-6; v_gene: TRBV12-3/TRBV12-4; d_gene: TRBD1; abundance: NA
CDR3nt: TGTGCCAGCAGTCCGGGGGGGGGAGATAATTCACCCCTCCACTTT; CDR3aa: CASSPGGGDNSPLHF; j_gene: TRBJ1-6; v_gene: TRBV5-4; d_gene: NA; abundance: NA
CDR3nt: TGTGCCAGCACACAGGGTTATGGCTACACCTTC; CDR3aa: CASTQGYGYTF; j_gene: TRBJ1-2; v_gene: TRBV5-4; d_gene: NA; abundance: NA
CDR3nt: TGCGCCAGCAGCCAAGAGAACCCGCTGGGGGGAAAACTGTTTTTT; CDR3aa: CASSQENPLGGKLFF; j_gene: TRBJ1-4; v_gene: TRBV4-3; d_gene: NA; abundance: NA
CDR3nt: TGTGCCAGCAGAACATCGGACAGGAGCTCCTATAATTCACCCCTCCACTTT; CDR3aa: CASRTSDRSSYNSPLHF; j_gene: TRBJ1-6; v_gene: TRBV2; d_gene: TRBD1; abundance: NA
CDR3nt: TGTGCCAGCAGGGGCGGGGAAAGAGGCTACACCTTC; CDR3aa: CASRGGERGYTF; j_gene: TRBJ1-2; v_gene: TRBV27; d_gene: NA; abundance: NA
CDR3nt: TGTGCCAGCAGCCAATGGAGGGATGAAGAGACCCAGTACTTC; CDR3aa: CASSQWRDEETQYF; j_gene: TRBJ2-5; v_gene: TRBV7-9; d_gene: NA; abundance: NA
CDR3nt: TGTGCCAGCAGTGAAGACCGCAAACGTCGACTAGCGGATTACAATGAGCAGTTCTTC; CDR3aa: CASSEDRKRRLADYNEQFF; j_gene: TRBJ2-1; v_gene: TRBV6-1; d_gene: TRBD2; abundance: NA
CDR3nt: TGTGCCAGCAGCTCCGAAGGACTAGTCTCCCACGAGCAGTACTTC; CDR3aa: CASSSEGLVSHEQYF; j_gene: TRBJ2-7; v_gene: TRBV7-2; d_gene: TRBD2; abundance: NA
CDR3nt: TGTGCCAGCAGCCGGACGGGGAACTCTGGAAACACCATATATTTT; CDR3aa: CASSRTGNSGNTIYF; j_gene: TRBJ1-3; v_gene: TRBV7-2; d_gene: NA; abundance: NA
CDR3nt: TGCGCCAGCAGTGAACTAGCGGGGGGGAACATTCAGTACTTC; CDR3aa: CASSELAGGNIQYF; j_gene: TRBJ2-4; v_gene: TRBV10-1; d_gene: TRBD2; abundance: NA
CDR3nt: TGCGCCAGCAAGGCACAGCGGTCCCCCAACTATGGCTACACCTTC; CDR3aa: CASKAQRSPNYGYTF; j_gene: TRBJ1-2; v_gene: TRBV23-1; d_gene: NA; abundance: once
CDR3nt: TGTGCCAGCAGTTTCTATAGCAATCAGCCCCAGCATTTT; CDR3aa: CASSFYSNQPQHF; j_gene: TRBJ1-5; v_gene: TRBV27; d_gene: NA; abundance: NA
CDR3nt: TGTGCCAGCAGCCGGGGAGGTAAAGAGACCCAGTACTTC; CDR3aa: CASSRGGKETQYF; j_gene: TRBJ2-5; v_gene: TRBV14; d_gene: NA; abundance: NA
CDR3nt: TGTGCCAGCAGTTTCAAGGGACTAGCGGGGGCCTACGAGCAGTACTTC; CDR3aa: CASSFKGLAGAYEQYF; j_gene: TRBJ2-7; v_gene: TRBV27; d_gene: TRBD2; abundance: NA
CDR3nt: TGTGCCCAAAGGAGGAGTGAGAGCTCCTACAATGAGCAGTTCTTC; CDR3aa: CAQRRSESSYNEQFF; j_gene: TRBJ2-1; v_gene: TRBV30; d_gene: NA; abundance: NA
CDR3nt: TGTGCCACCCGGACAGGCGAGACTGGAAACACCATATATTTT; CDR3aa: CATRTGETGNTIYF; j_gene: TRBJ1-3; v_gene: TRBV10-3; d_gene: TRBD1; abundance: NA
CDR3nt: TGTGCCAGCAGTCTCTCAAGGGGTGAGCAGTTCTTC; CDR3aa: CASSLSRGEQFF; j_gene: TRBJ2-1; v_gene: TRBV12-3/TRBV12-4; d_gene: NA; abundance: few
CDR3nt: TGTGCCAGCTCTACGCAGGGTCAGACCGGGGAGCTGTTTTTT; CDR3aa: CASSTQGQTGELFF; j_gene: TRBJ2-2; v_gene: TRBV2; d_gene: NA; abundance: NA
CDR3nt: TGTGCCAGCCCGGACAGGAGCAATCAGCCCCAGCATTTT; CDR3aa: CASPDRSNQPQHF; j_gene: TRBJ1-5; v_gene: TRBV27; d_gene: TRBD1; abundance: NA
CDR3nt: TGTGCCAGCAGCCCCCGGGAGGACTCCTACGAGCAGTACTTC; CDR3aa: CASSPREDSYEQYF; j_gene: TRBJ2-7; v_gene: TRBV7-9; d_gene: TRBD2; abundance: NA
CDR3nt: TGTGCCAGTAGTATAGTCGGAGACAATGAGCAGTTCTTC; CDR3aa: CASSIVGDNEQFF; j_gene: TRBJ2-1; v_gene: TRBV19; d_gene: NA; abundance: NA
CDR3nt: TGTGCCATCAGCACCGACAGGGGGCGGAATGAGCAGTTCTTC; CDR3aa: CAISTDRGRNEQFF; j_gene: TRBJ2-1; v_gene: TRBV10-3; d_gene: TRBD1; abundance: NA
CDR3nt: TGTGCCAGCAGTTCCGAGGGACAGACGAACACTGAAGCTTTCTTT; CDR3aa: CASSSEGQTNTEAFF; j_gene: TRBJ1-1; v_gene: TRBV13; d_gene: TRBD1; abundance: NA
CDR3nt: TGCGCCAGCAGCTTGGGGGGGAGGATCACAGATACGCAGTATTTT; CDR3aa: CASSLGGRITDTQYF; j_gene: TRBJ2-3; v_gene: TRBV5-1; d_gene: NA; abundance: NA
CDR3nt: TGTGCCAGCAGTCGAAACAGTAATAGGGACACCCATTCACCCCTCCACTTT; CDR3aa: CASSRNSNRDTHSPLHF; j_gene: TRBJ1-6; v_gene: TRBV6-6; d_gene: NA; abundance: NA
CDR3nt: TGTGCCAGCAGTCGAATGACTGACACTGAAGCTTTCTTT; CDR3aa: CASSRMTDTEAFF; j_gene: TRBJ1-1; v_gene: TRBV27; d_gene: NA; abundance: NA
CDR3nt: TGTGCCAGCTCCCCGGACGAGGGTACCTTTCTCCACTTT; CDR3aa: CASSPDEGTFLHF; j_gene: TRBJ1-6; v_gene: TRBV18; d_gene: NA; abundance: few
CDR3nt: TGCAGCGTTGTTCCGGGGGAACTGCTTAACTATGGCTACACCTTC; CDR3aa: CSVVPGELLNYGYTF; j_gene: TRBJ1-2; v_gene: TRBV29-1; d_gene: NA; abundance: NA
CDR3nt: TGTGCCAGTAGTGAAAACAGGGCCCGAGGTCAGCCCCAGCATTTT; CDR3aa: CASSENRARGQPQHF; j_gene: TRBJ1-5; v_gene: TRBV19; d_gene: NA; abundance: NA
CDR3nt: TGCAGCGTGAAGACTAGCGGGGGAACAGATACGCAGTATTTT; CDR3aa: CSVKTSGGTDTQYF; j_gene: TRBJ2-3; v_gene: TRBV29-1; d_gene: TRBD2; abundance: once
CDR3nt: TGTGCCAGCAGCCACCGGACAGACGGAAACACCATATATTTT; CDR3aa: CASSHRTDGNTIYF; j_gene: TRBJ1-3; v_gene: TRBV3-1/TRBV3-2; d_gene: NA; abundance: NA
CDR3nt: TGTGCCAGCAGCCACGACAGGGCCCTCTATGGCTACACCTTC; CDR3aa: CASSHDRALYGYTF; j_gene: TRBJ1-2; v_gene: TRBV5-6; d_gene: TRBD1; abundance: NA
CDR3nt: TGTGCCAGCTCGGGGGGGGACTATGGCTACACCTTC; CDR3aa: CASSGGDYGYTF; j_gene: TRBJ1-2; v_gene: TRBV28; d_gene: NA; abundance: NA
CDR3nt: TGTGCCAGCAGCTTAGAGGCGGCTTCTGGAAACACCATATATTTT; CDR3aa: CASSLEAASGNTIYF; j_gene: TRBJ1-3; v_gene: TRBV7-9; d_gene: NA; abundance: NA
CDR3nt: TGTGCCAGCAGCCAGGGACATATGACCGGGGAGCTGTTTTTT; CDR3aa: CASSQGHMTGELFF; j_gene: TRBJ2-2; v_gene: TRBV3-1/TRBV3-2; d_gene: NA; abundance: NA
CDR3nt: TGTGCCAGCTCTAGGGGCGGAACCCTCATGAACACTGAAGCTTTCTTT; CDR3aa: CASSRGGTLMNTEAFF; j_gene: TRBJ1-1; v_gene: TRBV7-3; d_gene: NA; abundance: NA
CDR3nt: TGTGCCAGAAGCACTGGACTAGCGGCTTACAATGAGCAGTTCTTC; CDR3aa: CARSTGLAAYNEQFF; j_gene: TRBJ2-1; v_gene: TRBV5-3; d_gene: TRBD2; abundance: NA
CDR3nt: TGTGCCAGCTCACCACCGACGACAGCTAACACTGAAGCTTTCTTT; CDR3aa: CASSPPTTANTEAFF; j_gene: TRBJ1-1; v_gene: TRBV18; d_gene: NA; abundance: NA
CDR3nt: TGTGCCAGCAGCTTCAGTCAAGAGACCCAGTACTTC; CDR3aa: CASSFSQETQYF; j_gene: TRBJ2-5; v_gene: TRBV7-9; d_gene: NA; abundance: NA
CDR3nt: TGTGCCAGCAGTTATTCGGGGGGTGTGGCTTTCTTT; CDR3aa: CASSYSGGVAFF; j_gene: TRBJ1-1; v_gene: TRBV12-3/TRBV12-4; d_gene: NA; abundance: NA